The rows below give T cell receptor beta chains drawn from one sample of a study of OX40 agonist ivuxolimab in advanced cancers. The repertoire was sequenced with immunoSEQ multiplex PCR; TCRdb's copy has only in-frame clones and lacks some. This sample has 60,000 to 100,000 clones, with approximately 87% found just once. The material was CD4+ or CD8+ T cells sorted from blood, obtained in a trial of the OX40 agonist ivuxolimab. The receptors originated from an adult with an advanced solid tumor such as melanoma, head and neck, liver or kidney cancer. Each CDR3 is given with its conserved first and last residue. D genes are given only for firm matches. Not all rows give a size; the values are once, few, many and, for expanded clones, a class.

D gene	V gene	clone size	J gene	CDR3 DNA	CDR3 protein
.	TRBV5-3	once	TRBJ1-2	TGTGCCAGAAGCTCGGTAGGCCACCTCTATGGCTACACCTTC	CARSSVGHLYGYTF
.	TRBV5-1	once	TRBJ2-2	TGCGCCAGCAGCTTGGTAACTAGACTTCCTGGAGGGGAGCTGTTTTTT	CASSLVTRLPGGELFF
.	TRBV29-1	.	TRBJ1-2	TGCAGCGTTGAGGGAGGAGGCGGCTACACCTTC	CSVEGGGGYTF
.	TRBV7-2	.	TRBJ2-5	TGTGCCAGCAGCTCCGGCAGAGAGACCCAGTACTTC	CASSSGRETQYF
TRBD1	TRBV5-1	.	TRBJ1-1	TGCGCCAGCAGCTTGGAAAAGACAGGGCCTGAAGCTTTCTTT	CASSLEKTGPEAFF
.	TRBV30	few	TRBJ1-2	TGTGCCTGGAGTCATTCGACAGGTGATGGCTACACCTTC	CAWSHSTGDGYTF
TRBD1	TRBV19	.	TRBJ2-7	TGTGCCAGTAGTTCCGCGCAGACAGGGACCTACGAGCAGTACTTC	CASSSAQTGTYEQYF
.	TRBV21-1	.	TRBJ2-5	TGTGCCAGCAGCAAAGAAGGGGCAGGGGACGTTCAGACCCAGTACTTC	CASSKEGAGDVQTQYF
.	TRBV19	.	TRBJ2-1	TGTGCCAGTAGTAGCGGGCCATCCTACAATGAGCAGTTCTTC	CASSSGPSYNEQFF
TRBD1	TRBV5-4	.	TRBJ1-2	TGTGCCAGCAGCTCCGGACAGGCTAACTATGGCTACACCTTC	CASSSGQANYGYTF
TRBD1	TRBV2	few	TRBJ2-6	TGTGCCAGCAGCACAGGGGGTGGAGGGGCCAACGTCCTGACTTTC	CASSTGGGGANVLTF
.	TRBV19	.	TRBJ1-1	TGTGCCAGTGTTGGTAACCTACGGCCGGTCACTGAAGCTTTCTTT	CASVGNLRPVTEAFF
TRBD1	TRBV18	.	TRBJ1-2	TGTGCCAGCTCAGACAGGGGACGGAGCTATGGCTACACCTTC	CASSDRGRSYGYTF
.	TRBV5-1	.	TRBJ2-5	TGCGCCAGCAGCCCAAGAGGGGGTAAGGAGACCCAGTACTTC	CASSPRGGKETQYF
.	TRBV9	.	TRBJ2-7	TGTGCCAGCAGCGTAGGAGGAATCCCTGGCTCCTACGAGCAGTACTTC	CASSVGGIPGSYEQYF
.	TRBV14	.	TRBJ2-3	TGTGCCAGCAGCCGGAGAGGTGGACTTACAAGGGATACAGATACGCAGTATTTT	CASSRRGGLTRDTDTQYF
TRBD1	TRBV5-4	.	TRBJ1-6	TGTGCCAGCAGCTGGGACAGAAGTTCCTATAATTCACCCCTCCACTTT	CASSWDRSSYNSPLHF
.	TRBV30	.	TRBJ2-1	TGTGCCTGGAGTCATTCCCTTGGTGAGCAGTTCTTC	CAWSHSLGEQFF
.	TRBV5-1	.	TRBJ2-7	TGCGCCAGCAGCTTGGACAGCCCGGTGGGCTACGAGCAGTACTTC	CASSLDSPVGYEQYF
.	TRBV5-1	.	TRBJ1-2	TGCGCCAGCAGCTTGACGTACATTAACTATGGCTACACCTTC	CASSLTYINYGYTF
.	TRBV9	.	TRBJ1-5	TGTGCCAGCAGCGTCGGAACTTATAGCAATCAGCCCCAGCATTTT	CASSVGTYSNQPQHF
TRBD1	TRBV2	.	TRBJ1-1	TGTGCCAGCAGTGGACAGGGTTTGGGCACTGAAGCTTTCTTT	CASSGQGLGTEAFF
.	TRBV11-2	.	TRBJ1-5	TGTGCCAGCAGCTTATCGGCTAATCAGCCCCAGCATTTT	CASSLSANQPQHF
.	TRBV5-1	.	TRBJ1-2	TGCGCCAGCAGCTTGGCGGCAGGCTCCCAGCCGGACTTC	CASSLAAGSQPDF
.	TRBV7-9	.	TRBJ1-2	TGTGCCAGCGTTAAGCAAACGGGGGCCTCGGAGGGCTACACCTTC	CASVKQTGASEGYTF
TRBD1	TRBV28	once	TRBJ2-3	TGTGCCAGCAGTGGACAGGGGGCCATCCCCCACAGTCCGCAGTATTTT	CASSGQGAIPHSPQYF
.	TRBV15	.	TRBJ2-6	TGTGCCACAGGGAGGCACTCTGGGGCCAACGTCCTGACTTTC	CATGRHSGANVLTF
TRBD1	TRBV5-1	.	TRBJ1-1	TGCGCCAGCAGCGCCAACGGACAGGGAGGTGAAGCTTTCTTT	CASSANGQGGEAFF
.	TRBV18	once	TRBJ1-1	TGTGCCAGCTCGGCCGGGACGAACACTGAAGCTTTCTTT	CASSAGTNTEAFF
.	TRBV15	.	TRBJ2-2	TGTGCCACCAGCAGTTCTCGGACGGCCGGGGAGCTGTTTTTT	CATSSSRTAGELFF
TRBD1	TRBV19	.	TRBJ2-7	TGTGCCAGTCGGGGACAGGGGGCCTACGAGCAGTACTTC	CASRGQGAYEQYF
.	TRBV30	.	TRBJ1-2	TGTGCCTGGAGGCGCGAAGGAGCTAACTATGGCTACACCTTC	CAWRREGANYGYTF
.	TRBV27	.	TRBJ1-5	TGTGCCAGCAGTTTGGGGACACACAATCAGCCCCAGCATTTT	CASSLGTHNQPQHF
TRBD1	TRBV6-6	once	TRBJ2-1	TGTGCCAGCAGGGGGACAGGGGGTGACAATGAGCAGTTCTTC	CASRGTGGDNEQFF
TRBD1	TRBV7-8	.	TRBJ2-5	TGTGCCAGCAGCTTAGCGGAGGGACAGGGGGTTTTGGAGACCCAGTACTTC	CASSLAEGQGVLETQYF
TRBD1	TRBV5-4	.	TRBJ2-5	TGTGCCAGCAGCCCAACAGGGGGCTTCCAAGAGACCCAGTACTTC	CASSPTGGFQETQYF
TRBD1	TRBV5-1	.	TRBJ1-4	TGCGCCAGCAGAGTGAACGACAGGGCTGGAGAAGAAAAACTGTTTTTT	CASRVNDRAGEEKLFF
TRBD2	TRBV5-4	.	TRBJ2-5	TGTGCCAGCAGCCCCGGACTAGCGGGAGAGACCCAGTACTTC	CASSPGLAGETQYF
TRBD2	TRBV5-1	few	TRBJ2-3	TGCGCCAGCAGCCTCACGGGGGGGACCTTCACAGATACGCAGTATTTT	CASSLTGGTFTDTQYF
.	TRBV6-6	.	TRBJ1-1	TGTGCCAGCATCATCCAGATGAACACTGAAGCTTTCTTT	CASIIQMNTEAFF
TRBD1	TRBV7-2	.	TRBJ1-5	TGTGCCAGCAGCTTAGGGACAGGGAGCAATCAGCCCCAGCATTTT	CASSLGTGSNQPQHF
TRBD2	TRBV5-1	.	TRBJ2-5	TGCGCCAGCAGCTTGGTACGCGGGGGAGGTGGAGAGACCCAGTACTTC	CASSLVRGGGGETQYF
.	TRBV19	once	TRBJ2-7	TGTGCCAGTAGTACACGAGGAGGGTCCTACGAGCAGTACTTC	CASSTRGGSYEQYF
.	TRBV5-6	few	TRBJ1-1	TGTGCCAGCAGCTTGGTGCGGTTTATGGGCACTGAAGCTTTCTTT	CASSLVRFMGTEAFF
.	TRBV19	few	TRBJ1-2	TGTGCCAGTAGTGGGGACACCTATGGCTACACCTTC	CASSGDTYGYTF
.	TRBV11-2	.	TRBJ2-3	TGTGCCAGCAGCTTAGGATATACGCAGTATTTT	CASSLGYTQYF
TRBD1	TRBV5-4	.	TRBJ2-7	TGTGCCAGCAGCTTTGGGGGGACAGGGCGATACGAGCAGTACTTC	CASSFGGTGRYEQYF
.	TRBV19	.	TRBJ2-5	TGTGCCAGTAGTCGACCGGGACGGGAAGAGACCCAGTACTTC	CASSRPGREETQYF
.	TRBV6-5	.	TRBJ1-1	TGTGCCAGCAGTTACTATGGGGTAGGGAACACTGAAGCTTTCTTT	CASSYYGVGNTEAFF
.	TRBV21-1	.	TRBJ2-2	TGTGCCAGCAGCAAAACAAGAAGCGGGGAGCTGTTTTTT	CASSKTRSGELFF
.	TRBV29-1	once	TRBJ1-1	TGCAGCGATCGACAGAGGAACACTGAAGCTTTCTTT	CSDRQRNTEAFF
.	TRBV29-1	.	TRBJ1-3	TGCAGCGTCCGTCAGGGCTCTGGAAACACCATATATTTT	CSVRQGSGNTIYF
TRBD2	TRBV9	.	TRBJ2-3	TGTGCCAGCAGCTTGCGGGGGGCTTCTAGCACAGATACGCAGTATTTT	CASSLRGASSTDTQYF
TRBD1	TRBV30	.	TRBJ1-2	TGTGCCTGGAGTCGGGGTGGACAGGGAGGCTATGGCTACACCTTC	CAWSRGGQGGYGYTF
.	TRBV7-2	.	TRBJ1-1	TGTGCCAGCAGCTTAGAGGGCTCGGGCACTGAAGCTTTCTTT	CASSLEGSGTEAFF
.	TRBV19	.	TRBJ2-2	TGTGCCAGTAGTATAGATATGGCAGGCACCGGGGAGCTGTTTTTT	CASSIDMAGTGELFF
.	TRBV6-1	.	TRBJ2-2	TGTGCCACCGTGCCCAACACCGGGGAGCTGTTTTTT	CATVPNTGELFF
.	TRBV21-1	.	TRBJ2-7	TGTGCCAGCAGCAAAGTAGGAGTTGACAGGGGTTTATATGATCGCTACGAGCAGTACTTC	CASSKVGVDRGLYDRYEQYF